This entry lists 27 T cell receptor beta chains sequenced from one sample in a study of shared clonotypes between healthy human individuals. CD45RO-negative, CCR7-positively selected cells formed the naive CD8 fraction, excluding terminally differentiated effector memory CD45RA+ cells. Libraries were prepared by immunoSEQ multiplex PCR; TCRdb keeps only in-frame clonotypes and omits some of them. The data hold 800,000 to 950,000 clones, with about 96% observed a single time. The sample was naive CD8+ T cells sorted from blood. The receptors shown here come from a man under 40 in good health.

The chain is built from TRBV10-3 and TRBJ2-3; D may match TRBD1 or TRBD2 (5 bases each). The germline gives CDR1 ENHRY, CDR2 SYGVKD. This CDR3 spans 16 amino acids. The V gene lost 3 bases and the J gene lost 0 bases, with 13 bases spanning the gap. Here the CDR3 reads CAISDPPGASTDTQYF. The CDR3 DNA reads TGTGCCATCAGTGACCCCCCCGGGGCGAGCACAGATACGCAGTATTTT.

The CDR3 reads CASSRKQGNTEAFF. Written as DNA, the CDR3 is TGCGCCAGCAGCCGGAAACAGGGGAACACTGAAGCTTTCTTT. The chain uses TRBV5-1 and TRBJ1-1; TRBD1 is a possible D gene (6 bases). The CDR3 totals 14 residues. Germline V gene sequence: CDR1 SGHRS, CDR2 YFSETQ. Trimming left V 4 bases short and J 1 base short, with 11 bases between.

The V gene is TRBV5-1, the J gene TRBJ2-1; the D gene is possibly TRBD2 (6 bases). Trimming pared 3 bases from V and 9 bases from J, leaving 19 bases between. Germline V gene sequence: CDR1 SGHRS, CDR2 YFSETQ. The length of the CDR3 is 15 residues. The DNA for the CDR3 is TGCGCCAGCAGCTCCGCGGACTACGTCGGGAGTGAGCAGTTCTTC. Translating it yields CASSSADYVGSEQFF.

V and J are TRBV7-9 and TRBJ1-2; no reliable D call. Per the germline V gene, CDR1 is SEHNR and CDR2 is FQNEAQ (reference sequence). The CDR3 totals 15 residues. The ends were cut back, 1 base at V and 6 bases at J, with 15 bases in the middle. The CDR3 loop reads CASSLGAALPNGYTF. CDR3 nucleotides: TGTGCCAGCAGCTTAGGAGCCGCTTTACCAAATGGCTACACCTTC.

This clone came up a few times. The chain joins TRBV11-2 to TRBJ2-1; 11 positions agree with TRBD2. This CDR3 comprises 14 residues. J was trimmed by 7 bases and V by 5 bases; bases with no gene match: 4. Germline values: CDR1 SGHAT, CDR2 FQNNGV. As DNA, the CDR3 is TGTGCCAGCAGCCCGGGACTAGCGGTTAATGAGCAGTTCTTC. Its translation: CASSPGLAVNEQFF.

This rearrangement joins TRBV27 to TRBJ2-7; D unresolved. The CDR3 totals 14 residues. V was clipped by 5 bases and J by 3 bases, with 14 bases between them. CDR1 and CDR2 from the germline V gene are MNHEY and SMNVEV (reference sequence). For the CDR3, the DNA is TGTGCCAGCAGTCACATGGCGCCGGTCTACGAGCAGTACTTC. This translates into CASSHMAPVYEQYF.

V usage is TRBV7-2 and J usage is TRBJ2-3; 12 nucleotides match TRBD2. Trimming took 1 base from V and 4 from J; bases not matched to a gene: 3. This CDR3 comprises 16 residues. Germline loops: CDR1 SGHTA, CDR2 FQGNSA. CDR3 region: CASSLETSGRADTQYF. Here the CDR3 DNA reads TGTGCCAGCAGCTTAGAGACTAGCGGGAGAGCAGATACGCAGTATTTT.

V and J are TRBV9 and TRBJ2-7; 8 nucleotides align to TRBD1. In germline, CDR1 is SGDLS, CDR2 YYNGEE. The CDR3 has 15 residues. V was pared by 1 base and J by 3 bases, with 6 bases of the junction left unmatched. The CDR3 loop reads CASSVTWTGHYEQYF. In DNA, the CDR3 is TGTGCCAGCAGCGTAACCTGGACAGGGCACTACGAGCAGTACTTC.

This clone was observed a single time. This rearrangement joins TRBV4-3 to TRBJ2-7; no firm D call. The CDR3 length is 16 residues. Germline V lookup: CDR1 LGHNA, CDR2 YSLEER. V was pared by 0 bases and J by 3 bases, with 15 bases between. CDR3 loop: CASSQEVTASLYEQYF. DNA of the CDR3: TGCGCCAGCAGCCAAGAAGTAACAGCGTCCCTCTACGAGCAGTACTTC.

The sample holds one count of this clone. This CDR3 reads CASSETLAGGTDTQYF. Here the CDR3 DNA reads TGCGCCAGCAGTGAGACACTAGCCGGAGGCACAGATACGCAGTATTTT. The V call is TRBV10-1, the J call TRBJ2-3; D is possibly TRBD2 (6 bases). V was pared by 2 bases and J by 1 base, with 13 bases between. Per germline, CDR1 WNHNN and CDR2 SYGVQD (reference sequence). The CDR3 length is 16 residues.

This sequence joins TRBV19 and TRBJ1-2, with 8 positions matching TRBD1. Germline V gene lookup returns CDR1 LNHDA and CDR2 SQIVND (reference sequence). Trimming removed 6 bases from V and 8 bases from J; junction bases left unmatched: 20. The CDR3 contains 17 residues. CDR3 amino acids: CASRTTGAPSYSWGYTF. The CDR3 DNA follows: TGTGCCAGTAGGACGACAGGGGCCCCTTCCTATTCGTGGGGCTACACCTTC.

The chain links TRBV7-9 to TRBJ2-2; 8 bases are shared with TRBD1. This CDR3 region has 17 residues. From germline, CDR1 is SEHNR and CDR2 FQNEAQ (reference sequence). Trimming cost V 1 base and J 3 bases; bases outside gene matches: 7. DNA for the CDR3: TGTGCCAGCAGCTTAGTTGGTGACAGGGGTCACACCGGGGAGCTGTTTTTT. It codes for CASSLVGDRGHTGELFF.

Here the CDR3 reads CASRLGYGGGEQFF. CDR3 nucleotides: TGTGCCAGCAGGCTCGGTTATGGGGGCGGTGAGCAGTTCTTC. V gene TRBV7-9 combines with J gene TRBJ2-1; D possibly corresponds to TRBD1 (6 bases). The germline gives CDR1 SEHNR, CDR2 FQNEAQ (reference sequence). V was shortened by 6 bases and J by 9 bases, with 18 bases between the two germline ends. The CDR3 is made up of 14 amino acids. The variable domain in full, with the rest retrieved from reference TRBV7-9 and TRBJ2-1, is DTGVSQNPRHKITKRGQNVTFRCDPISEHNRLYWYRQTLGQGPEFLTYFQNEAQLEKSRLLSDRFSAERPKGSFSTLEIQRTEQGDSAMYLCASRLGYGGGEQFFGPGTRLTVL.

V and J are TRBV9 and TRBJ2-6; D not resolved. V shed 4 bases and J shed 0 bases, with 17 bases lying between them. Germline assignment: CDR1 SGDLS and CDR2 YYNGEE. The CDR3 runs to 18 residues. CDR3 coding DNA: TGTGCCAGCAGCTCCCGGGCAGGCGCAAACTCTGGGGCCAACGTCCTGACTTTC. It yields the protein CASSSRAGANSGANVLTF.

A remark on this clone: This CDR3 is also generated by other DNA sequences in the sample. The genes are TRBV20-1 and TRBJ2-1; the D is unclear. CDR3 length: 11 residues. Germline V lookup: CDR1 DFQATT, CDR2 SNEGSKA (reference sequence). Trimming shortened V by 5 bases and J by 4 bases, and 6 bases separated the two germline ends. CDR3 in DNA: TGCAGTGCTCCCCTATACAATGAGCAGTTCTTC. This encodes CSAPLYNEQFF.

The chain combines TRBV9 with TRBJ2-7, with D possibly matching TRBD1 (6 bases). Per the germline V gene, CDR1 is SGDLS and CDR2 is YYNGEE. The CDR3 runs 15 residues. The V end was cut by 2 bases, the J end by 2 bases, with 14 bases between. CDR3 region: CASSVRQGFPYEQYF. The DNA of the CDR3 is TGTGCCAGCAGCGTTAGGCAGGGGTTTCCCTACGAGCAGTACTTC. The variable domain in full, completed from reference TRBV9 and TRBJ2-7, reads DSGVTQTPKHLITATGQRVTLRCSPRSGDLSVYWYQQSLDQGLQFLIQYYNGEERAKGNILERFSAQQFPDLHSELNLSSLELGDSALYFCASSVRQGFPYEQYFGPGTRLTVT.

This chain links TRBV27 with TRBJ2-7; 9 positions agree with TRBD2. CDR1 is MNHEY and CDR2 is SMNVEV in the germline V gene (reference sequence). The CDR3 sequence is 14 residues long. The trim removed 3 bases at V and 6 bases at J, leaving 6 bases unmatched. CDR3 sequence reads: CASSLGGRAFEQYF. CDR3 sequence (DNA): TGTGCCAGCAGTTTGGGCGGGAGGGCATTCGAGCAGTACTTC.

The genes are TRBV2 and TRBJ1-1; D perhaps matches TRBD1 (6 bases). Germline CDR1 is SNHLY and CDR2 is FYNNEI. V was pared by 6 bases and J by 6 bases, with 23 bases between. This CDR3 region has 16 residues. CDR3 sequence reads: CASRRTGQKTEAEAFF. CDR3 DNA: TGTGCCAGCAGGCGCACTGGACAGAAGACTGAGGCTGAAGCTTTCTTT. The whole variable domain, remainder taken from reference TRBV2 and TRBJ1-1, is EPEVTQTPSHQVTQMGQEVILRCVPISNHLYFYWYRQILGQKVEFLVSFYNNEISEKSEIFDDQFSVERPDGSNFTLKIRSTKLEDSAMYFCASRRTGQKTEAEAFFGQGTRLTVV.

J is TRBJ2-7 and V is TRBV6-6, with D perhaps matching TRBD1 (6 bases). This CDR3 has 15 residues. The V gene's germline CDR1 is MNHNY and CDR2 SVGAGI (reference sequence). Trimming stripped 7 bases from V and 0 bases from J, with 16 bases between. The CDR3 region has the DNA TGTGCCAGCACCGAAGGACAGTGGAGCTCCTACGAGCAGTACTTC. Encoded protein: CASTEGQWSSYEQYF.

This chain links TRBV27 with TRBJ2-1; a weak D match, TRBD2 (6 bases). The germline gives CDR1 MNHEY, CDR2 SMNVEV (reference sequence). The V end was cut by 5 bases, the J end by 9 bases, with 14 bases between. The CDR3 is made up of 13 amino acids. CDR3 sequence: CASSRGGFGEQFF. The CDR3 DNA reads TGTGCCAGCAGTCGGGGAGGTTTCGGTGAGCAGTTCTTC.

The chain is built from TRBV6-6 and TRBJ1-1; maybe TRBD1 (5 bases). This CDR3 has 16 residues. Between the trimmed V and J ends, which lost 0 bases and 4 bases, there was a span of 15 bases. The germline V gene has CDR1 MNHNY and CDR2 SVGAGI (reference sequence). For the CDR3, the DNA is TGTGCCAGCAGTTACTCGCACGAAGGGGCGAGCACTGAAGCTTTCTTT. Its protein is CASSYSHEGASTEAFF.

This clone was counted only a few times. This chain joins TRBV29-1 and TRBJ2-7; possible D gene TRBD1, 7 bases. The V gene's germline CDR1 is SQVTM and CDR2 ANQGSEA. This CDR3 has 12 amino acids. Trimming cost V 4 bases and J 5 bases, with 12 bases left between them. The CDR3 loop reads CSVVSRGDEQYF. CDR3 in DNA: TGCAGCGTTGTGTCCAGGGGGGACGAGCAGTACTTC.

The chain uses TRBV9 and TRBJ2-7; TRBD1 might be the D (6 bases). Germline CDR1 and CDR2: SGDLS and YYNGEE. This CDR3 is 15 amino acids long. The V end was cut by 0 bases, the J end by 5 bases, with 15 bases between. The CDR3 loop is CASSVGGRQIDEQYF. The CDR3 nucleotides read TGTGCCAGCAGCGTAGGGGGGCGCCAGATCGACGAGCAGTACTTC.

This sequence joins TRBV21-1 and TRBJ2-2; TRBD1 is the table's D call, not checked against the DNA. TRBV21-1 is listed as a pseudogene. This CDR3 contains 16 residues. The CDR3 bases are TGTGCCAGCAGCAGGCATCGACAGGGAAGAACCGGGGAGCTGTTTTTT. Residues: CASSRHRQGRTGELFF.

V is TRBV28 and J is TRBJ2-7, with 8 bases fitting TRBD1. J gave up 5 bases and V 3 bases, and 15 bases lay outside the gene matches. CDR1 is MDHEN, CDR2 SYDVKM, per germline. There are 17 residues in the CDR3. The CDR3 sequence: CASSFPTETGASDEQYF. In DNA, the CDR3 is TGTGCCAGCAGTTTTCCAACCGAGACAGGGGCCTCTGACGAGCAGTACTTC.

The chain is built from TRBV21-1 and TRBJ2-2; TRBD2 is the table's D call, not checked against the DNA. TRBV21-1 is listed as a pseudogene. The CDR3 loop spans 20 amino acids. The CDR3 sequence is CASKRSPHPWEKGELAGVGF. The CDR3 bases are TGTGCCAGCAAAAGGTCTCCGCACCCCTGGGAAAAGGGCGAGTTAGCGGGTGTTGGATTT.

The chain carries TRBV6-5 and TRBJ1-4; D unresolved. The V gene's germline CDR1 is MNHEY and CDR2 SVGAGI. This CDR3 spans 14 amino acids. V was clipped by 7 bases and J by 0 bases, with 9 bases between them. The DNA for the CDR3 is TGTGCCAGCACCGCCGGCCCAACTAATGAAAAACTGTTTTTT. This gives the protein CASTAGPTNEKLFF.